The 5 T cell receptor beta chains reported below all come from one sample, sequenced in a study of response to subunit inactivated influenza vaccine. TCRdb used MiXCR to reprocess the RT-PCR reads, holding one entry per CDR3 protein. Among 750,000 to 850,000 distinct CDR3 sequences, under 20% were seen once, and the ten largest hold about a tenth. The sample here was PBMCs from blood, taken 5 days after vaccination. The receptors shown here come from a man between 50 and 59 years old who received an inactivated influenza vaccine.

This clonotype has ten or more counts. This chain links TRBV12-3 or TRBV12-4 with TRBJ2-1; TRBD2 aligns across 11 bases. The junction had 9 bases not matched to a gene; V was cut back by 6 bases and J by 5 bases. The CDR3 is made up of 16 amino acids. The CDR3, as DNA: TGTGCCAGCAGCCCTACCGGGACTAGCGGCCACAATGAGCAGTTCTTC. Protein product: CASSPTGTSGHNEQFF.

The chain links TRBV7-2 to TRBJ2-1; 10 nucleotides match TRBD1. This CDR3 has 14 amino acids. Per germline, CDR1 SGHTA and CDR2 FQGNSA. The V and J ends lost 10 bases and 7 bases, in that order; junction bases with no gene match: 10. CDR3 bases: TGTGCCACCCGCCGGGACAGGGGTCAAAATGAGCAGTTCTTC. It translates to CATRRDRGQNEQFF.

The CDR3: CASSRDLIYEQYF. CDR3 in DNA: TGTGCCAGCAGCCGGGACTTAATCTACGAGCAGTACTTC. This chain connects TRBV7-2 to TRBJ2-7; possibly TRBD2 for D (6 bases). Germline-derived CDR1 and CDR2 are SGHTA and FQGNSA. Trimming pared 5 bases from V and 3 bases from J, leaving 11 bases between. The CDR3 consists of 13 residues.

V and J are TRBV2 and TRBJ2-7, with D unclear. From germline, CDR1 is SNHLY and CDR2 FYNNEI. This CDR3 is built from 10 residues. Trimming removed 8 bases at V and 6 bases at J, with 8 bases between. The CDR3 sequence: CASGLREQYF. CDR3 sequence (DNA): TGTGCCAGCGGGCTGCGCGAGCAGTACTTC.

This clonotype came up many times. The genes are TRBV12-3 or TRBV12-4 and TRBJ2-1; 10 bases are a match to TRBD2. V was clipped by 5 bases and J by 0 bases; unmatched bases: 1. CDR3 length: 15 amino acids. The CDR3 reads CASSPSGGSYNEQFF. The CDR3 nucleotides read TGTGCCAGCAGTCCTAGCGGGGGCTCCTACAATGAGCAGTTCTTC.